Following are 19 T cell receptor beta chains from one sample sequenced in a study of blood T cells in healthy people across ages. PCR was performed a second time for about 6 to 11 cycles using a sample-barcoded 5' primer and a J-beta primer mix. TCRdb processed the 5' RACE reads anew with MiXCR; each CDR3 protein has one entry. The repertoire consists of about 2 million distinct CDR3 sequences, with about 49% occurring once and the leading ten covering about 2.1%. The sequenced sample consisted of blood. These receptors all stem from a woman between 40 and 50 years old in good health.

This rearrangement joins TRBV6-2 or TRBV6-3 to TRBJ2-4, with D perhaps TRBD1 or TRBD2 (5 bases each). The CDR3 totals 14 residues. Trimming cost V 5 bases and J 13 bases, with 21 bases left between them. The germline V gene has CDR1 MNHEY and CDR2 SVGEGT. The CDR3 DNA is TGTGCCAGCAGTGACTTAGGGGACCTGGAAGAGCAGTACTTC. Translated: CASSDLGDLEEQYF.

The chain carries TRBV4-1 and TRBJ1-5; 12 bases are shared with TRBD1. The junction had 9 bases not matched to a gene; V was cut back by 2 bases and J by 1 base. Germline CDR1 and CDR2: MGHRA and YSYEKL. This CDR3 spans 19 amino acids. The CDR3 DNA sequence: TGCGCCAGCAGCCAACACCGGGACAGGGGGCAAGTGAGCAATCAGCCCCAGCATTTT. Amino acid sequence: CASSQHRDRGQVSNQPQHF.

This chain connects TRBV7-2 to TRBJ2-6, with TRBD1 identical over 9 bases. The CDR3 runs to 18 residues. CDR1 and CDR2 from the germline V gene are SGHTA and FQGNSA. The V and J ends lost 2 bases and 2 bases, in that order; junction bases with no gene match: 7. CDR3 loop: CASSLQQGALAGANVLTF. The CDR3 coding sequence is TGTGCCAGCAGCTTACAACAGGGGGCGCTGGCTGGGGCCAACGTCCTGACTTTC.

The chain couples TRBV20-1 to TRBJ2-7; D unresolved. Germline-derived CDR1 and CDR2 are DFQATT and SNEGSKA (reference sequence). The CDR3 extends over 13 amino acids. V lost 4 bases and J 0 bases, leaving 10 bases between the germline ends. CDR3 protein: CSATGISSYEQYF. The CDR3 nucleotides read TGCAGTGCTACAGGCATCTCCTCCTACGAGCAGTACTTC.

The rearrangement uses TRBV7-8 and TRBJ2-1; a possible D gene is TRBD1 (5 bases). V lost 1 base and J lost 7, with 23 bases in between. Germline V gene sequence: CDR1 SGHVS, CDR2 FQNEAQ. The CDR3 covers 18 residues. The CDR3 region is CASSLDVLGQASSNEQFF. For the CDR3, the DNA is TGTGCCAGCAGCTTAGATGTGTTGGGGCAGGCCTCTAGTAATGAGCAGTTCTTC.

The chain has TRBV2 and TRBJ2-6, with D perhaps matching TRBD1 or TRBD2 (5 bases each). The CDR3 sequence is 14 residues long. V lost 8 bases, J lost 4 bases, and 12 bases lay in between. The germline gives CDR1 SNHLY, CDR2 FYNNEI. This CDR3 reads CASRGDEGANVLTF. CDR3 coding DNA: TGTGCCAGCCGAGGGGACGAAGGGGCCAACGTCCTGACTTTC.

CDR3 protein: CSARDVGGGYNEQFF. CDR3 nucleotide sequence: TGCAGTGCTAGAGATGTGGGGGGAGGCTACAATGAGCAGTTCTTC. J is TRBJ2-1 and V is TRBV20-1; TRBD2 is a possible D gene (6 bases). Trimming shortened V by 0 bases and J by 3 bases, and 12 bases separated the two germline ends. CDR1 DFQATT and CDR2 SNEGSKA come from the germline V gene (reference sequence). CDR3 length: 15 amino acids.

J is TRBJ1-5 and V is TRBV20-1, with D uncertain. The CDR3 consists of 13 residues. Germline V CDR1 and CDR2: DFQATT, SNEGSKA (reference sequence). V shed 6 bases and J shed 2 bases, with 11 bases lying between them. CDR3 sequence reads: CSAGGNRNQPQHF. The DNA for the CDR3 is TGCAGTGCGGGCGGGAACCGCAATCAGCCCCAGCATTTT.

V is TRBV6-5 and J is TRBJ1-2, with D maybe TRBD1 (5 bases). The CDR3 sequence is 14 residues long. Germline V gene lookup returns CDR1 MNHEY and CDR2 SVGAGI. Trimming took 4 bases from V and 8 from J, leaving 17 bases between them. In DNA form, the CDR3 reads TGTGCCAGCAGTTTGCCCTCCAGGGAGGAAGGCTACACCTTC. This encodes CASSLPSREEGYTF.

Only a few counts were recorded for this clonotype. The genes are TRBV24-1 and TRBJ2-3, with 8 bases matching TRBD1. Germline V lookup: CDR1 KGHDR, CDR2 SFDVKD. V was pared by 3 bases and J by 2 bases, with 3 bases of the junction left unmatched. The CDR3 has 15 residues. The DNA of the CDR3 is TGTGCCACCAGTGATAACCAGGGGGCCACAGATACGCAGTATTTT. Amino acid sequence: CATSDNQGATDTQYF.

As concerns this clonotype: A much bigger clone sits one base away, suggesting this may be a read error. The chain employs TRBV7-2 and TRBJ2-4; no definite D call. Per the germline V gene, CDR1 is SGHTA and CDR2 is FQGNSA. This CDR3 region has 15 residues. The CDR3 DNA reads as TGTGCCAGCAGCTTAAATCCCTTAGCCAAAAGCATTCAGTACTTC. This translates into CASSLNPLAKSIQYF.

V is TRBV9 and J is TRBJ2-1; D is uncertain. The J call may be wrong; the DNA end is better matched by TRBJ2-7. Per germline, CDR1 SGDLS and CDR2 YYNGEE. This CDR3 contains 13 residues. The CDR3 region has the DNA TGTGCCAGCAGCGTTGACCCTAAGTACGAGCAGTACTTC. Residues: CASSVDPKYEQYF.

Worth noting for this clonotype: At one boundary the junction diverges from the germline segment, which might be a read error. The V and J genes are TRBV20-1 and TRBJ2-5; tentative D call: TRBD1 (6 bases). The V gene's germline CDR1 is DFQATT and CDR2 SNEGSKA (reference sequence). This CDR3 comprises 13 residues. The CDR3 reads CSARGQTQETQYF. CDR3 DNA: TGCAGTGCGAGAGGACAGACCCAAGAGACCCAGTACTTC.

As DNA, the CDR3 is TGTGCCATCAGTGACCCTGGACTAGCGGGGGGTACAGATACGCAGTATTTT. Its translation: CAISDPGLAGGTDTQYF. The chain carries TRBV10-3 and TRBJ2-3; 14 positions match TRBD2. The CDR3 runs to 17 residues. After removal of 3 bases from V and 3 bases from J, the junction contained 5 bases not matched to a gene. Germline CDR1 reads ENHRY; CDR2 reads SYGVKD.

This chain uses TRBV20-1 with TRBJ2-5, with D possibly matching TRBD1 (6 bases). The length of the CDR3 is 14 residues. Germline assignment: CDR1 DFQATT and CDR2 SNEGSKA (reference sequence). The V gene lost 5 bases and the J gene lost 3 bases, with 16 bases spanning the gap. CDR3 protein: CSAWVGASKETQYF. The CDR3 coding sequence is TGCAGTGCTTGGGTGGGGGCCTCCAAAGAGACCCAGTACTTC.

The chain couples TRBV5-4 to TRBJ2-7; D possibly corresponds to TRBD2 (6 bases). The CDR3 totals 14 residues. CDR1 SGHNT and CDR2 YYREEE come from the germline V gene (reference sequence). The V and J ends lost 2 bases and 7 bases respectively, with 16 bases between them. CDR3: CASSLLGGLEEQYF. In DNA, the CDR3 is TGTGCCAGCAGCTTACTGGGGGGATTGGAAGAGCAGTACTTC. Looking up the rest from reference TRBV5-4 and TRBJ2-7 gives the full variable domain: ETGVTQSPTHLIKTRGQQVTLRCSSQSGHNTVSWYQQALGQGPQFIFQYYREEENGRGNFPPRFSGLQFPNYSSELNVNALELDDSALYLCASSLLGGLEEQYFGPGTRLTVT.

The chain carries TRBV2 and TRBJ2-3; possibly TRBD2 for D (6 bases). The CDR3 is made up of 14 amino acids. Germline V lookup: CDR1 SNHLY, CDR2 FYNNEI. Trimming shortened V by 0 bases and J by 6 bases, and 10 bases separated the two germline ends. CDR3 sequence: CASSEATSGDTQYF. Written as DNA, the CDR3 is TGTGCCAGCAGTGAAGCGACTAGTGGGGATACGCAGTATTTT.

Here the CDR3 DNA reads TGCGCCAGCAGCTTGGGGATTACAGGGGGCGATGAGCAGTTCTTC. The encoded protein is CASSLGITGGDEQFF. This chain uses TRBV5-1 with TRBJ2-1; 9 bases align to TRBD1. Germline V gene sequence: CDR1 SGHRS, CDR2 YFSETQ. The trim removed 0 bases at V and 8 bases at J, leaving 6 bases unmatched. The CDR3 has 15 residues.

The chain combines TRBV9 with TRBJ2-3; 8 positions agree with TRBD1. This CDR3 is built from 15 residues. The trim removed 1 base at V and 5 bases at J, leaving 6 bases unmatched. The V gene's germline CDR1 is SGDLS and CDR2 YYNGEE. The CDR3 protein is CASSVHQGAEDTQYF. The CDR3 bases are TGTGCCAGCAGCGTACATCAGGGGGCGGAAGATACGCAGTATTTT.